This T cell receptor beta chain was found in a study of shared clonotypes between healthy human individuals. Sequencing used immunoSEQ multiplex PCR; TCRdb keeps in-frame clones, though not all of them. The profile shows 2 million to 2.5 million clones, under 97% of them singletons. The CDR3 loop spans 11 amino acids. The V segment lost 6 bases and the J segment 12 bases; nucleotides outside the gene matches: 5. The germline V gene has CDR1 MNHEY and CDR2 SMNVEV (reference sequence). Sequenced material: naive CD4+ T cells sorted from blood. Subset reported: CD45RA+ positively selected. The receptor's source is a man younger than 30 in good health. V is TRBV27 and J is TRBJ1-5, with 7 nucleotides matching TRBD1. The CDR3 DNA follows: TGTGCCAGCAGGGAAGGGGGCATCCAGCATTTT. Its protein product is CASREGGIQHF.